Shown below are 29 T cell receptor beta chains from a single sample sequenced in a study of cytomegalovirus exposure and HLA in healthy donors. PCR used 60 Vbeta primers and 13 Jbeta primers. Generated by immunoSEQ multiplex PCR, the TCRdb table keeps only in-frame clones and is missing some. The table shows 150,000 or so clones, with 81% occurring only once. The sequenced sample consisted of PBMCs. These receptors all stem from a man over 45 in good health and CMV-seropositive.

This sequence joins TRBV7-3 and TRBJ2-5, with D possibly TRBD2 on 7 matching bases. From germline, CDR1 is SGHTA and CDR2 FQGTGA. V was cut by 4 bases and J by 5 bases, with 14 bases left in between. The CDR3 is made up of 14 amino acids. The CDR3 sequence is CASSSAGAMETQYF. CDR3 sequence (DNA): TGTGCCAGCAGCTCTGCGGGGGCGATGGAGACCCAGTACTTC.

The V call is TRBV19, the J call TRBJ2-5; TRBD1 matches at 7 bases. Germline V gives CDR1 LNHDA, CDR2 SQIVND (reference sequence). The CDR3 loop spans 13 amino acids. Trimming cost V 5 bases and J 9 bases; bases outside gene matches: 9. In nucleotides, the CDR3 is TGTGCCAGTAGTGCAGGGGGTCTCCGGTCCCAGTACTTC. Its protein product is CASSAGGLRSQYF.

The table lists this clone with a few counts. The chain combines TRBV27 with TRBJ2-3; the match to TRBD2 covers 14 bases. The trim removed 4 bases at V and 10 bases at J, leaving 19 bases unmatched. In germline, CDR1 is MNHEY, CDR2 SMNVEV (reference sequence). The length of the CDR3 is 19 residues. CDR3 DNA sequence: TGTGCCAGCAGTTGGAACCCACCCTCCGGGACTAGCGGGAGTGAGGCGCAGTATTTT. Translated, it gives CASSWNPPSGTSGSEAQYF.

The sample holds one count of this clone. The chain has TRBV4-2 and TRBJ2-2; 7 bases fit TRBD1. The CDR3 extends over 16 amino acids. J was trimmed by 4 bases and V by 4 bases; bases with no gene match: 9. Germline CDR1 reads LGHNA; CDR2 reads YNFKEQ. This chain's CDR3 is CASSLQGVGVTGELFF. As DNA, the CDR3 is TGTGCCAGCAGCCTCCAGGGGGTTGGCGTCACCGGGGAGCTGTTTTTT.

The CDR3 protein is CASSPDRTRGYTF. The CDR3, as DNA: TGTGCCAGCAGCCCTGACAGGACGCGTGGCTACACCTTC. This chain connects TRBV6-5 to TRBJ1-2; maybe TRBD1 (6 bases). Germline V lookup: CDR1 MNHEY, CDR2 SVGAGI. Trimming stripped 6 bases from V and 7 bases from J, with 15 bases between. CDR3 length: 13 residues.

The V call is TRBV28, the J call TRBJ2-4; 7 bases map to TRBD1. The length of the CDR3 is 19 residues. In germline, CDR1 is MDHEN, CDR2 SYDVKM. V lost 6 bases to trimming and J lost 0 bases; unmatched junction nucleotides: 17. The CDR3 loop reads CASSPATGFSTLAKNIQYF. In nucleotides, the CDR3 is TGTGCCAGCAGCCCAGCGACAGGGTTTTCCACCCTAGCCAAAAACATTCAGTACTTC.

V and J are TRBV2 and TRBJ2-2; D is uncertain. V was shortened by 7 bases and J by 1 base, with 7 bases between the two germline ends. The V gene's germline CDR1 is SNHLY and CDR2 FYNNEI. This CDR3 comprises 13 residues. Written as DNA, the CDR3 is TGTGCCAGCACCCGACAGAACACCGGGGAGCTGTTTTTT. Translated: CASTRQNTGELFF.

The rearrangement links TRBV9 to TRBJ2-3; D is uncertain. With 3 bases removed from V and 4 bases from J, the gap between germline ends came to 9 bases. The CDR3 covers 13 residues. Looked up from germline, CDR1 is SGDLS and CDR2 is YYNGEE. The CDR3 DNA reads as TGTGCCAGCAGCGCGGCGGTCCCAGATACGCAGTATTTT. Amino acids: CASSAAVPDTQYF.

The rearrangement links TRBV28 to TRBJ1-4, with D perhaps TRBD1 (6 bases). Germline-derived CDR1 and CDR2 are MDHEN and SYDVKM. This CDR3 comprises 14 residues. V lost 7 bases and J 5 bases, leaving 14 bases between the germline ends. CDR3 bases: TGTGCCAGCAAGCACAGGGTTAAAAATGAAAAACTGTTTTTT. This translates into CASKHRVKNEKLFF.

In this sample, this clone turned up a few times. The rearrangement uses TRBV11-2 and TRBJ1-1; D unclear. The V gene's germline CDR1 is SGHAT and CDR2 FQNNGV. This CDR3 is built from 15 residues. V was trimmed by 6 bases and J by 1 base, leaving 15 bases between them. CDR3 in amino acids: CASRTRREENTEAFF. CDR3 DNA sequence: TGTGCCAGCAGGACCCGTAGGGAGGAGAACACTGAAGCTTTCTTT. The variable domain in full, completed from reference TRBV11-2 and TRBJ1-1, reads EAGVAQSPRYKIIEKRQSVAFWCNPISGHATLYWYQQILGQGPKLLIQFQNNGVVDDSQLPKDRFSAERLKGVDSTLKIQPAKLEDSAVYLCASRTRREENTEAFFGQGTRLTVV.

V and J are TRBV11-3 and TRBJ2-7; possibly TRBD2 for D (6 bases). The CDR3 sequence is 15 residues long. The V gene lost 0 bases and the J gene lost 3 bases, with 12 bases spanning the gap. The germline CDR1 and CDR2 sequences are SGHNT and YENEEA. The CDR3 spells CASSLDETRSYEQYF. CDR3 coding DNA: TGTGCCAGCAGCTTAGATGAGACTAGGAGCTACGAGCAGTACTTC.

V usage is TRBV5-1 and J usage is TRBJ2-7; 7 bases are shared with TRBD1. Trimming removed 0 bases from V and 1 base from J; junction bases left unmatched: 4. Germline V gene sequence: CDR1 SGHRS, CDR2 YFSETQ. The CDR3 length is 15 residues. CDR3: CASSLGQGISYEQYF. The CDR3 coding sequence is TGCGCCAGCAGCTTGGGACAGGGTATTTCCTACGAGCAGTACTTC.

The chain is built from TRBV2 and TRBJ2-1, with 9 bases lining up with TRBD2. CDR3 length equals 18 residues. CDR1 and CDR2 from the germline V gene are SNHLY and FYNNEI. Germline trimming cut 2 bases from V and 0 bases from J; bases unmatched to any gene: 8. CDR3: CASSERGGRASSYNEQFF. CDR3 sequence (DNA): TGTGCCAGCAGTGAACGGGGCGGGAGGGCCAGCTCCTACAATGAGCAGTTCTTC.

This chain uses TRBV18 with TRBJ2-7, with TRBD1 matching 9 bases. Trimming cost V 6 bases and J 7 bases; bases outside gene matches: 10. Germline CDR1 and CDR2: KGHSH and LQKENI. The CDR3 is made up of 14 amino acids. The CDR3: CASSPDRGPGEQYF. The CDR3 DNA follows: TGTGCCAGCTCCCCGGACAGGGGACCAGGGGAGCAGTACTTC. The full variable domain, its missing parts supplied by reference TRBV18 and TRBJ2-7, is NAGVMQNPRHLVRRRGQEARLRCSPMKGHSHVYWYRQLPEEGLKFMVYLQKENIIDESGMPKERFSAEFPKEGPSILRIQQVVRGDSAAYFCASSPDRGPGEQYFGPGTRLTVT.

The gene calls are TRBV5-1 and TRBJ2-3; 8 positions agree with TRBD1. Germline CDR1 SGHRS, CDR2 YFSETQ. This CDR3 has 15 amino acids. V was clipped by 4 bases and J by 7 bases; unmatched bases: 11. The CDR3 protein is CASSPGQGSSNTQYF. The DNA of the CDR3 is TGCGCCAGCAGCCCCGGACAGGGAAGTTCAAATACGCAGTATTTT.

The chain recombines TRBV27 with TRBJ2-5; 7 bases are shared with TRBD2. The V segment lost 5 bases and the J segment 5 bases; nucleotides outside the gene matches: 8. The CDR3 is 14 residues long. Germline V gene lookup returns CDR1 MNHEY and CDR2 SMNVEV (reference sequence). CDR3 region: CASSQGGPWETQYF. CDR3 sequence (DNA): TGTGCCAGCAGTCAGGGAGGGCCGTGGGAGACCCAGTACTTC.

This clone was observed once. The rearrangement joins TRBV5-4 to TRBJ2-3, with 8 bases aligning to TRBD1. Germline CDR1 is SGHNT and CDR2 is YYREEE (reference sequence). The junction had 9 bases not matched to a gene; V was cut back by 4 bases and J by 5 bases. CDR3 length: 15 amino acids. The CDR3 DNA is TGTGCCAGCAGCCCTCGCAGGGGGCAAATAGATACGCAGTATTTT. Translation: CASSPRRGQIDTQYF.

The J gene is TRBJ1-1, the V gene TRBV9; 7 bases are a match to TRBD1. With 3 bases clipped from V and 1 base from J, the junction kept 12 bases outside the gene matches. This CDR3 is 17 amino acids long. CDR1 is SGDLS and CDR2 is YYNGEE in the germline V gene. CDR3 coding DNA: TGTGCCAGCAGCGCAAACAGGGGATTTCGGTCGAACACTGAAGCTTTCTTT. Translated: CASSANRGFRSNTEAFF.

The V and J genes are TRBV7-9 and TRBJ1-1; the match to TRBD1 covers 8 bases. V was pared by 5 bases and J by 4 bases, with 12 bases of the junction left unmatched. The CDR3 loop spans 16 amino acids. Germline CDR1 reads SEHNR; CDR2 reads FQNEAQ (reference sequence). Written as DNA, the CDR3 is TGTGCCAGCAGCCCAAGGACAGGGTGGTTGGGCACTGAAGCTTTCTTT. Translation: CASSPRTGWLGTEAFF. Full variable domain (rest looked up from reference TRBV7-9 and TRBJ1-1): DTGVSQNPRHKITKRGQNVTFRCDPISEHNRLYWYRQTLGQGPEFLTYFQNEAQLEKSRLLSDRFSAERPKGSFSTLEIQRTEQGDSAMYLCASSPRTGWLGTEAFFGQGTRLTVV.

The V call is TRBV4-2, the J call TRBJ2-2; the match to TRBD1 covers 8 bases. Germline-derived CDR1 and CDR2 are LGHNA and YNFKEQ. V shed 4 bases and J 1 base; nucleotides not matched to a gene: 8. This CDR3 is built from 17 residues. The CDR3 DNA is TGTGCCAGCAGCCGGTACCCCGGGACAGGGAACACCGGGGAGCTGTTTTTT. It yields the protein CASSRYPGTGNTGELFF.

CDR3 sequence reads: CASSRYRDQPQHF. DNA of the CDR3: TGTGCCAGCAGTCGATACAGGGATCAGCCCCAGCATTTT. The rearrangement joins TRBV7-6 to TRBJ1-5; D is perhaps TRBD1 (6 bases). Germline V lookup: CDR1 SGHVS, CDR2 FNYEAQ. V lost 6 bases and J lost 5, with 11 bases in between. The CDR3 is 13 residues long.

V and J are TRBV7-6 and TRBJ2-1, with 13 bases aligning to TRBD2. Germline loops: CDR1 SGHVS, CDR2 FNYEAQ. V dropped 1 base and J dropped 7; count of bases not matched to a gene: 10. There are 18 residues in the CDR3. CDR3 sequence: CASSLERAWTSGSNEQFF. CDR3 sequence (DNA): TGTGCCAGCAGCTTAGAACGAGCATGGACTAGCGGGAGTAATGAGCAGTTCTTC.

The V and J genes are TRBV10-2 and TRBJ2-7, with 8 bases fitting TRBD2. With 3 bases clipped from V and 0 bases from J, the junction kept 7 bases outside the gene matches. CDR3 size: 16 residues. Germline V gives CDR1 WSHSY, CDR2 SAAADI. This CDR3 is CASSDPGLGRSYEQYF. DNA of the CDR3: TGCGCCAGCAGTGACCCGGGACTAGGCCGCTCCTACGAGCAGTACTTC.

V and J are TRBV18 and TRBJ1-5, with 7 bases lining up with TRBD1. This CDR3 contains 15 residues. The ends lost 2 bases at V and 0 bases at J; junction bases unmatched: 1. Per the germline V gene, CDR1 is KGHSH and CDR2 is LQKENI. CDR3 sequence reads: CASSPNRGSNQPQHF. CDR3 nucleotides: TGTGCCAGCTCACCAAACAGGGGTAGCAATCAGCCCCAGCATTTT.

This sequence joins TRBV5-1 and TRBJ2-1; no definite D call. This CDR3 is 15 amino acids long. The germline V and J ends were trimmed by 4 bases and 0 bases, with 11 bases remaining between them. Germline CDR1 is SGHRS and CDR2 is YFSETQ. The CDR3 coding sequence is TGCGCCAGCAGCAACCCTCGGAGCTCCTACAATGAGCAGTTCTTC. Translating it yields CASSNPRSSYNEQFF.

In this sample, this clone turned up once. The chain is built from TRBV5-1 and TRBJ2-5, with a tentative D call TRBD1 (5 bases). V was cut by 0 bases and J by 2 bases, with 14 bases left in between. This CDR3 region has 16 residues. The germline V gene has CDR1 SGHRS and CDR2 YFSETQ. The CDR3 DNA is TGCGCCAGCAGCTTGGCGGGCAGTAGGGGACAAGAGACCCAGTACTTC. Its protein product is CASSLAGSRGQETQYF.

The chain couples TRBV4-3 to TRBJ2-7, with unresolved D. Germline V gene lookup returns CDR1 LGHNA and CDR2 YSLEER. Trimming cost V 0 bases and J 2 bases, with 11 bases left between them. This CDR3 contains 15 residues. In nucleotides, the CDR3 is TGCGCCAGCAGCCAAGATAGGCGCCGGGCCTACGAGCAGTACTTC. Translating it yields CASSQDRRRAYEQYF.

This clone was seen only a few times. This chain joins TRBV4-3 and TRBJ2-1, with unresolved D. The germline gives CDR1 LGHNA, CDR2 YSLEER. CDR3 size: 15 residues. V lost 1 base to trimming and J lost 0 bases, with 7 bases between them. In nucleotides, the CDR3 is TGCGCCAGCAGCCAAGTGGCAGGCTCCTACAATGAGCAGTTCTTC. Amino acid sequence: CASSQVAGSYNEQFF.

This sequence joins TRBV9 and TRBJ2-5; 11 bases line up with TRBD2. This CDR3 has 15 amino acids. Germline V lookup: CDR1 SGDLS, CDR2 YYNGEE. With 4 bases clipped from V and 5 bases from J, the junction kept 7 bases outside the gene matches. The CDR3 coding sequence is TGTGCCAGCAGCTTTAGCGGGAGGGCCGGGGAGACCCAGTACTTC. This gives the protein CASSFSGRAGETQYF.